This TCR beta chain was captured in a study of Ad26.COV2.S vaccination and SARS-CoV-2 variants. Findings and caveats of the study: Placebo recipients had lower spike-specific TCR breadth than vaccine recipients. Researchers reported similar non-spike TCR breadth in vaccine and placebo recipients.

Germline CDR1 and CDR2: SGHDT and YYEEEE. V lost 4 bases to trimming and J lost 4 bases; unmatched junction nucleotides: 10. This CDR3 is built from 15 residues. Treatment here: some 19 received Ad26.COV2.S at low or high dose, single or two shots; 5 received placebo; per-sample allocation not given. Day 63 following the first vaccine or placebo injection was when the samples were taken. Comments on this clone: Antigen: not known.

Measured with immunoSEQ multiplex PCR; TCRdb has only the in-frame clones, and not every one. The sample yields 290,000 or so clones, more than 70% seen once. The rearrangement uses TRBV5-6 and TRBJ2-7; 8 nucleotides align to TRBD2. This receptor was obtained from a person between 18 and 60 years old who received the Ad26.COV2.S COVID-19 vaccine or a placebo. The material sequenced was peripheral blood, taken in a trial of Ad26.COV2.S vaccine versus placebo. CDR3 sequence: CASSPLGTRVYEQYF. The CDR3 DNA reads TGTGCCAGCAGCCCCTTAGGGACTAGAGTGTACGAGCAGTACTTC.